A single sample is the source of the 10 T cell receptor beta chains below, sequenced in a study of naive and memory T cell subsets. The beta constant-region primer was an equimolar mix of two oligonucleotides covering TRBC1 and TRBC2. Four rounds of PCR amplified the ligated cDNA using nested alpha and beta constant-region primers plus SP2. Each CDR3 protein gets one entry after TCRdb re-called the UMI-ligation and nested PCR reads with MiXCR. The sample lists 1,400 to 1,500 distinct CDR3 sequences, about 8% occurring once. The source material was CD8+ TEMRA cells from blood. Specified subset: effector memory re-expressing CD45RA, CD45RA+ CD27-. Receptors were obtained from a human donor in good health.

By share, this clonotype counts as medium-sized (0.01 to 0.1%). The CDR3 protein is CSARPLAANDYNEQFF. The DNA of the CDR3 is TGCAGTGCTAGACCATTAGCGGCTAATGACTACAATGAGCAGTTCTTC. V and J are TRBV20-1 and TRBJ2-1, with D possibly TRBD2 on 6 matching bases. The CDR3 sequence is 16 residues long. With 2 bases removed from V and 3 bases from J, the gap between germline ends came to 17 bases. Germline values: CDR1 DFQATT, CDR2 SNEGSKA (reference sequence).

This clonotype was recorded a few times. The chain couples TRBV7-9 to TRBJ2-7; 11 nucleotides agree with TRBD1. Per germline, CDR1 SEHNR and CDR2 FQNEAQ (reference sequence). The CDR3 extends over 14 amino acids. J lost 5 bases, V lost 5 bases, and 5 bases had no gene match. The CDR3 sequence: CASSTGQGANEQYF. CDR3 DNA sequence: TGTGCCAGCAGCACCGGACAGGGGGCAAACGAGCAGTACTTC.

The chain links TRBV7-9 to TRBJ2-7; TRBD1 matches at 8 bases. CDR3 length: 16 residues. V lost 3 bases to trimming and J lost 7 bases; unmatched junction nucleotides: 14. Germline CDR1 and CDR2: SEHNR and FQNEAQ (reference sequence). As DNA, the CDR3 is TGTGCCAGCAGCTTCCCTATAGACAGGGGTTCGTGGGAGCAGTACTTC. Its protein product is CASSFPIDRGSWEQYF.

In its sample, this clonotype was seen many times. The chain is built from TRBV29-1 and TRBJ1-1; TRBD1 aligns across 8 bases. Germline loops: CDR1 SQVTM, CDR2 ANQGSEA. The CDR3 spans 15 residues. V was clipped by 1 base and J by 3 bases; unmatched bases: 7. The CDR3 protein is CSVEGGGTGDTEAFF. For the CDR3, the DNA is TGCAGCGTTGAAGGCGGAGGGACAGGAGACACTGAAGCTTTCTTT.

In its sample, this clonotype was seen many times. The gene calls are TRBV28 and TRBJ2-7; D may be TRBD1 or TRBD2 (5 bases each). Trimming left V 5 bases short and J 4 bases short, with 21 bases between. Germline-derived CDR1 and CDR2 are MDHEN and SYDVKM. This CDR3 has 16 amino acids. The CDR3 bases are TGTGCCAGCAGTATCTATCCGGGACCGGCCAGTTACGAGCAGTACTTC. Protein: CASSIYPGPASYEQYF.

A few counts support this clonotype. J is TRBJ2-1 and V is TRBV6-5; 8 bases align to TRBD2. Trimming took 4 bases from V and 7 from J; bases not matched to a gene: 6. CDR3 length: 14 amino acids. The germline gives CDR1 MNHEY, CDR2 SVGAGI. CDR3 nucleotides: TGTGCCAGCAGTTCCACGGGAGGGCTTAATGAGCAGTTCTTC. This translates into CASSSTGGLNEQFF.

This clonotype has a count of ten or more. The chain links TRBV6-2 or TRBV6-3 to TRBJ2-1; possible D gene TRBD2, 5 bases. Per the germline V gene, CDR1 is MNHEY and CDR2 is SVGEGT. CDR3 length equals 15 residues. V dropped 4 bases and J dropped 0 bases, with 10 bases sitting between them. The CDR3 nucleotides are TGTGCCAGCAGTTCCGGGGAGAGCTCCTACAATGAGCAGTTCTTC. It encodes CASSSGESSYNEQFF.

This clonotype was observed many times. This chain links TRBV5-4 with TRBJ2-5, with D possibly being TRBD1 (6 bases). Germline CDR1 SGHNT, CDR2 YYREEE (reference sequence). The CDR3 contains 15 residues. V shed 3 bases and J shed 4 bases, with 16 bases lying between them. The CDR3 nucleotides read TGTGCCAGCAGCTGGACTGACCCGACAGGAGAGACCCAGTACTTC. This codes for CASSWTDPTGETQYF.

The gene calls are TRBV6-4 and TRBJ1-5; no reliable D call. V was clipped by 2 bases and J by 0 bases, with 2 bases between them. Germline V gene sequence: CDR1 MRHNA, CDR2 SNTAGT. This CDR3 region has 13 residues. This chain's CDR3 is CASSDSSNQPQHF. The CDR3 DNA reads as TGTGCCAGCAGTGACAGTAGCAATCAGCCCCAGCATTTT.

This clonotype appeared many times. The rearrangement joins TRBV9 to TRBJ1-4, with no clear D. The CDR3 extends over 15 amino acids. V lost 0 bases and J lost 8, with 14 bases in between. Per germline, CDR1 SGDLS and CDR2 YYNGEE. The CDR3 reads CASSVEGVHYEKLFF. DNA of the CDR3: TGTGCCAGCAGCGTAGAAGGCGTCCACTACGAAAAACTGTTTTTT.